These 9 T cell receptor beta chains were sequenced from one sample in a study of cytomegalovirus exposure and HLA in healthy donors. Primers included in the PCR were 60 Vbeta and 13 Jbeta primers. Clones were sequenced by immunoSEQ multiplex PCR, and TCRdb holds only the in-frame ones, with some missing. Among 110,000 or so clones listed, 82% were seen once. The sample was PBMCs. The receptors shown here come from a woman younger than 35 in good health and CMV-seronegative.

The chain combines TRBV29-1 with TRBJ2-1, with D hard to call. The CDR3 runs to 13 residues. With 6 bases removed from V and 7 bases from J, the gap between germline ends came to 16 bases. Germline values: CDR1 SQVTM, CDR2 ANQGSEA. The CDR3 DNA reads as TGCAGCGTCGCTTGGTCGGCGGAGAATGAGCAGTTCTTC. Protein sequence: CSVAWSAENEQFF.

The CDR3 is CASSWWVAGDNEQFF. As DNA, the CDR3 is TGTGCCAGCAGTTGGTGGGTAGCGGGCGACAATGAGCAGTTCTTC. The chain joins TRBV27 to TRBJ2-1; 7 positions match TRBD2. This CDR3 has 15 amino acids. Per the germline V gene, CDR1 is MNHEY and CDR2 is SMNVEV (reference sequence). The J segment lost 5 bases and the V segment lost 4 bases, leaving 8 bases of the junction unmatched.

This chain uses TRBV6-1 with TRBJ2-2; a weak D match, TRBD1 (6 bases). Per germline, CDR1 MNHNS and CDR2 SASEGT. V was shortened by 3 bases and J by 6 bases, with 29 bases between the two germline ends. The CDR3 has 20 amino acids. The CDR3 region has the DNA TGTGCCAGCAGTGAGGCTACCGGGACACTCCCTTTCTCGAGGGCCGGGGAGCTGTTTTTT. It yields the protein CASSEATGTLPFSRAGELFF.

The chain carries TRBV7-8 and TRBJ1-4; TRBD1 agrees at 12 bases. The CDR3 contains 20 residues. Germline V lookup: CDR1 SGHVS, CDR2 FQNEAQ. V was clipped by 2 bases and J by 7 bases; unmatched bases: 17. The CDR3 here is CASSLLILPGQGARGEKLFF. CDR3 bases: TGTGCCAGCAGCTTACTGATCTTACCGGGACAGGGGGCGAGGGGTGAAAAACTGTTTTTT. The whole variable domain, remainder taken from reference TRBV7-8 and TRBJ1-4, is GAGVSQSPRYKVAKRGQDVALRCDPISGHVSLFWYQQALGQGPEFLTYFQNEAQLDKSGLPSDRFFAERPEGSVSTLKIQRTQQEDSAVYLCASSLLILPGQGARGEKLFFGSGTQLSVL.

This clone was seen more than once but under ten times. J is TRBJ2-1 and V is TRBV9; 7 bases are shared with TRBD2. Trimming removed 0 bases from V and 0 bases from J; junction bases left unmatched: 0. Germline CDR1 and CDR2: SGDLS and YYNGEE. The CDR3 consists of 15 residues. The CDR3 DNA reads as TGTGCCAGCAGCGTAGCGGGGGGCTCCTACAATGAGCAGTTCTTC. This gives the protein CASSVAGGSYNEQFF.

The chain is built from TRBV4-1 and TRBJ2-4, with 15 bases that match TRBD2. The V gene's germline CDR1 is MGHRA and CDR2 YSYEKL. The CDR3 spans 20 residues. V was pared by 1 base and J by 5 bases, with 12 bases of the junction left unmatched. The DNA for the CDR3 is TGCGCCAGCAGCCAAGGGGGACTAGCGGGGGGCAGGGTCTCCCAAAACATTCAGTACTTC. This translates into CASSQGGLAGGRVSQNIQYF.

This clone has just one count. V usage is TRBV7-9 and J usage is TRBJ2-1; D unclear. The germline V gene has CDR1 SEHNR and CDR2 FQNEAQ (reference sequence). Deletions cut 5 bases from V and 7 bases from J, with 12 bases between. The CDR3 loop spans 13 amino acids. CDR3 coding DNA: TGTGCCAGCAGCCCCGCCGAAGCAAATGAGCAGTTCTTC. Its translation is CASSPAEANEQFF.

The CDR3 coding sequence is TGTGCCAGTAGTACTCTGACAGGGGGCGCGTTGAACACTGAAGCTTTCTTT. Protein sequence: CASSTLTGGALNTEAFF. This chain connects TRBV19 to TRBJ1-1; 10 bases line up with TRBD1. Germline V lookup: CDR1 LNHDA, CDR2 SQIVND (reference sequence). J was trimmed by 0 bases and V by 4 bases; bases with no gene match: 8. The CDR3 totals 17 residues. Drawing the rest from reference TRBV19 and TRBJ1-1, the complete variable domain is DGGITQSPKYLFRKEGQNVTLSCEQNLNHDAMYWYRQDPGQGLRLIYYSQIVNDFQKGDIAEGYSVSREKKESFPLTVTSAQKNPTAFYLCASSTLTGGALNTEAFFGQGTRLTVV.

The rearrangement joins TRBV5-1 to TRBJ2-7; tentatively, D is TRBD1 (6 bases). The V gene lost 3 bases and the J gene lost 6 bases, with 10 bases spanning the gap. From germline, CDR1 is SGHRS and CDR2 YFSETQ. This CDR3 is built from 12 residues. In DNA form, the CDR3 reads TGCGCCAGCAGCTACGGACAGTCCGAGCAGTACTTC. Translating it yields CASSYGQSEQYF.